Below are 18 T cell receptor beta chains sequenced from a single sample in a study of early T cells in non-severe SARS-CoV-2 infection. Each CDR3 protein gets one entry after TCRdb re-called the 5' RACE reads with MiXCR. The sample lists more than 35,000 distinct CDR3 sequences; around 6.1% were seen once. Sequenced: whole blood. The origin of the receptors is an adult who was a healthcare worker with PCR-confirmed SARS-CoV-2 infection or an uninfected control (not recorded which).

This clonotype was picked up a small number of times. The chain joins TRBV7-6 to TRBJ2-7, with 8 bases lining up with TRBD1. J lost 5 bases, V lost 5 bases, and 5 bases had no gene match. This CDR3 is built from 13 residues. Germline CDR1 is SGHVS and CDR2 is FNYEAQ. In nucleotides, the CDR3 is TGTGCCAGCAGCGGACAGGGTTTACACGAGCAGTACTTC. It codes for CASSGQGLHEQYF.

This clonotype has ten or more counts. As DNA, the CDR3 is TGTGCCAGCAGCTCCACCGCCGGGCAGGGTGAAAAGCAGTACTTC. It specifies CASSSTAGQGEKQYF. The V and J genes are TRBV7-2 and TRBJ2-7; TRBD1 might be the D (5 bases). The V end lost 4 bases, the J end lost 8 bases, and 21 bases lay between the germline ends. Per germline, CDR1 SGHTA and CDR2 FQGNSA. The CDR3 length is 15 residues.

This clonotype was seen repeatedly, ten times or more. V and J are TRBV6-2 or TRBV6-3 and TRBJ2-1, with 11 bases fitting TRBD1. In germline, CDR1 is MNHEY, CDR2 SVGEGT. V lost 6 bases to trimming and J lost 6 bases; unmatched junction nucleotides: 7. The CDR3 is 15 amino acids. The CDR3 coding sequence is TGTGCCAGCAGGTGGGGCGGGACAGGGGGCAATGAGCAGTTCTTC. Translation: CASRWGGTGGNEQFF.

This clonotype has at least ten counts. The genes are TRBV7-8 and TRBJ1-1, with TRBD1 matching over 9 bases. The germline gives CDR1 SGHVS, CDR2 FQNEAQ. CDR3 size: 15 residues. J gave up 4 bases and V 5 bases, and 8 bases lay outside the gene matches. The CDR3 sequence is CASSGWTGAGTEAFF. In DNA form, the CDR3 reads TGTGCCAGCAGCGGATGGACAGGGGCGGGCACTGAAGCTTTCTTT.

The chain is built from TRBV2 and TRBJ1-5; no clear D gene. This CDR3 spans 12 amino acids. V lost 6 bases and J 0 bases, leaving 3 bases between the germline ends. CDR1 and CDR2 from the germline V gene are SNHLY and FYNNEI. As DNA, the CDR3 is TGTGCCAGCAGCGTTAGCAATCAGCCCCAGCATTTT. It encodes CASSVSNQPQHF.

There are many counts of this clonotype. The chain links TRBV2 to TRBJ2-3, with a tentative D call TRBD1 (7 bases). The V end lost 3 bases, the J end lost 4 bases, and 17 bases lay between the germline ends. Germline CDR1 and CDR2: SNHLY and FYNNEI. The CDR3 length is 16 residues. The CDR3 nucleotides read TGTGCCAGCAGTGACCCCTCAGGGGGGATCGCAGATACGCAGTATTTT. Amino acid sequence: CASSDPSGGIADTQYF.

This clonotype was seen at least ten times. This chain links TRBV13 with TRBJ2-7, with D unclear. The germline V and J ends were trimmed by 7 bases and 3 bases, with 13 bases remaining between them. The CDR3 length is 13 residues. The germline CDR1 and CDR2 sequences are PRHDT and FYEKMQ (reference sequence). CDR3 protein: CASTARRFYEQYF. The CDR3 bases are TGTGCCAGCACCGCGCGACGGTTCTACGAGCAGTACTTC.

This sequence joins TRBV19 and TRBJ2-1; no clear D. The ends were cut back, 0 bases at V and 5 bases at J, with 8 bases in the middle. The germline CDR1 and CDR2 sequences are LNHDA and SQIVND (reference sequence). The CDR3 is 14 amino acids. This CDR3 is CASSIDNTNNEQFF. DNA of the CDR3: TGTGCCAGTAGTATAGATAACACCAACAATGAGCAGTTCTTC.

This clonotype was counted ten times or more. The chain recombines TRBV12-3 or TRBV12-4 with TRBJ2-3; unclear D gene. V was shortened by 3 bases and J by 4 bases, with 11 bases between the two germline ends. The length of the CDR3 is 14 residues. The chain's CDR3 is CASSFRVRSDTQYF. CDR3 in DNA: TGTGCCAGCAGTTTTAGGGTGCGGTCAGATACGCAGTATTTT.

The table lists this clonotype with many counts. The chain joins TRBV7-9 to TRBJ1-1, with 7 positions matching TRBD1. Germline CDR1 and CDR2: SEHNR and FQNEAQ (reference sequence). This CDR3 is 13 amino acids long. After removal of 2 bases from V and 10 bases from J, the junction contained 7 bases not matched to a gene. In DNA, the CDR3 is TGTGCCAGCAGCTTAATCCAGGGGGATGCAGCTTTCTTT. It encodes CASSLIQGDAAFF.

Ten or more counts support this clonotype. CDR3 bases: TGTGCCAGCAGTTTCACCCGGGGGGAGCAGTTCTTC. Its translation: CASSFTRGEQFF. The V call is TRBV6-6, the J call TRBJ2-1; possible D gene TRBD2, 6 bases. The CDR3 runs to 12 residues. The V end was cut by 4 bases, the J end by 10 bases, with 11 bases between. CDR1 is MNHNY and CDR2 is SVGAGI in the germline V gene (reference sequence).

In this sample, this clonotype turned up many times. The chain recombines TRBV6-5 with TRBJ2-1; 13 nucleotides agree with TRBD2. The trim removed 0 bases at V and 9 bases at J, leaving 8 bases unmatched. Germline V gene sequence: CDR1 MNHEY, CDR2 SVGAGI. The CDR3 is 17 amino acids. CDR3 DNA sequence: TGTGCCAGCAGTTACTCCGCGACTAGCGGGGGGTTTTTTGAGCAGTTCTTC. Residues: CASSYSATSGGFFEQFF.

This clonotype was detected ten times or more. V usage is TRBV28 and J usage is TRBJ1-5; the match to TRBD1 covers 7 bases. V trimming: 7 bases; J trimming: 3 bases; junction bases outside the gene matches: 6. Germline CDR1 MDHEN, CDR2 SYDVKM. This CDR3 is built from 14 residues. This CDR3 is CASKGAGTNQPQHF. DNA of the CDR3: TGTGCCAGCAAGGGGGCAGGTACCAATCAGCCCCAGCATTTT.

In its sample, this clonotype was seen many times. This chain uses TRBV18 with TRBJ2-7, with unresolved D. The germline CDR1 and CDR2 sequences are KGHSH and LQKENI. V gave up 2 bases and J gave up 0 bases, with 5 bases separating them. The CDR3 contains 13 residues. DNA for the CDR3: TGTGCCAGCTCACCAGCAGCCTCCTACGAGCAGTACTTC. Protein sequence: CASSPAASYEQYF.

This clonotype came up many times. The chain joins TRBV18 to TRBJ2-7, with 7 bases lining up with TRBD1. The length of the CDR3 is 14 residues. V trimming: 2 bases; J trimming: 4 bases; junction bases outside the gene matches: 5. Per germline, CDR1 KGHSH and CDR2 LQKENI. The CDR3 bases are TGTGCCAGCTCACCAGACAGGGCGGGTTACGAGCAGTACTTC. Amino acid sequence: CASSPDRAGYEQYF.

This clonotype was seen at least ten times. J is TRBJ2-7 and V is TRBV6-5, with TRBD1 matching over 11 bases. The CDR3 runs 15 residues. Trimming removed 5 bases from V and 7 bases from J; junction bases left unmatched: 10. CDR1 is MNHEY, CDR2 SVGAGI, per germline. The CDR3 here is CASSRTGQGGSEQYF. The CDR3 DNA sequence: TGTGCCAGCAGTCGAACGGGACAGGGGGGAAGTGAGCAGTACTTC.

This clonotype has a count of ten or more. J is TRBJ1-1 and V is TRBV11-2; a possible D gene is TRBD1 (5 bases). Germline V gene sequence: CDR1 SGHAT, CDR2 FQNNGV. V dropped 3 bases and J dropped 10 bases, with 15 bases sitting between them. The CDR3 consists of 13 residues. CDR3 residues: CASSLSPERGAFF. The CDR3 DNA reads TGTGCCAGCAGCTTGTCCCCAGAGAGGGGAGCTTTCTTT.

The chain combines TRBV19 with TRBJ2-3; 11 nucleotides match TRBD2. The CDR3 extends over 16 amino acids. The ends lost 7 bases at V and 6 bases at J; junction bases unmatched: 12. The germline V gene has CDR1 LNHDA and CDR2 SQIVND (reference sequence). The CDR3 reads CASTPRLAGFPDTQYF. The CDR3 DNA reads as TGTGCCAGTACCCCCCGACTAGCGGGGTTCCCTGATACGCAGTATTTT. Using reference TRBV19 and TRBJ2-3 for the parts outside the CDR3, the full variable domain is DGGITQSPKYLFRKEGQNVTLSCEQNLNHDAMYWYRQDPGQGLRLIYYSQIVNDFQKGDIAEGYSVSREKKESFPLTVTSAQKNPTAFYLCASTPRLAGFPDTQYFGPGTRLTVL.